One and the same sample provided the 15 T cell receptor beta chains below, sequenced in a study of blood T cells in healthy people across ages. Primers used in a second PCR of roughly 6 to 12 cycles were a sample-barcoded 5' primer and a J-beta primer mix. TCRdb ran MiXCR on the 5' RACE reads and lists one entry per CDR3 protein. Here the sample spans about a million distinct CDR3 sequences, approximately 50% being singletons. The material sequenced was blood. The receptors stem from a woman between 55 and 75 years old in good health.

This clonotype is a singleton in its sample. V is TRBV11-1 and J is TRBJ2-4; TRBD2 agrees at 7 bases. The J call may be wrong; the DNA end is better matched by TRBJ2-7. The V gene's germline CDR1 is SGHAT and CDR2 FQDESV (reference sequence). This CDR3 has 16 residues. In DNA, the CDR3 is TGTGCCAGCAGCGGAATGGGAGGGAGGGCCAGCGACGAGCAGTACTTC. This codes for CASSGMGGRASDEQYF.

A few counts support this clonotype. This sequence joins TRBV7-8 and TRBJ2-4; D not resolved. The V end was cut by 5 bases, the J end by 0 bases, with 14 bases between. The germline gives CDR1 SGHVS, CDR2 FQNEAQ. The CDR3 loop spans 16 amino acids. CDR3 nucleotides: TGTGCCAGCAGCCCTGTACGCGAGTTAGCCAAAAACATTCAGTACTTC. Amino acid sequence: CASSPVRELAKNIQYF.

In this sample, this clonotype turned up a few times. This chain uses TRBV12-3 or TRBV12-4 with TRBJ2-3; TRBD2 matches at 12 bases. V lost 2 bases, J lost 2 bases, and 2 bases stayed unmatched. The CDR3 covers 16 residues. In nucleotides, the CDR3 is TGTGCCAGCAGTTTACGGACTAGCGGGGTCACAGATACGCAGTATTTT. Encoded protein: CASSLRTSGVTDTQYF.

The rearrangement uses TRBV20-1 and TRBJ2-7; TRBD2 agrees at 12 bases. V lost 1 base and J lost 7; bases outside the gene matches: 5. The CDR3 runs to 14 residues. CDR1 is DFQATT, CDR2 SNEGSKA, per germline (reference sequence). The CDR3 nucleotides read TGCAGTGCTAGAGTGACTAGCGGGAGTGATGAGCAGTACTTC. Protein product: CSARVTSGSDEQYF.

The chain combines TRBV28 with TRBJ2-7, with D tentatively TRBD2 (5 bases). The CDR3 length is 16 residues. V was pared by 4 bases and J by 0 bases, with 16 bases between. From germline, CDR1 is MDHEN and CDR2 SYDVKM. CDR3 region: CASSSGRGRLSYEQYF. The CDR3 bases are TGTGCCAGCAGTTCCGGCCGGGGTCGACTCTCCTACGAGCAGTACTTC.

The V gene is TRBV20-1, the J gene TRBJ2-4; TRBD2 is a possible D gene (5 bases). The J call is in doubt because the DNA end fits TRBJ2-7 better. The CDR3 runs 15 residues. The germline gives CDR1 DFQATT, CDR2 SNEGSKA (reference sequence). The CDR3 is CSARQLDFSSYEQYF. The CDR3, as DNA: TGCAGTGCTAGACAGTTGGACTTCAGCTCCTACGAGCAGTACTTC.

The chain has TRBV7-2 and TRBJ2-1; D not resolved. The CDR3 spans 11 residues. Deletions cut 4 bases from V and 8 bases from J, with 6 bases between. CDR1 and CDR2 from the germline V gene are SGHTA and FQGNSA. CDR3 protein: CASSWGYEQFF. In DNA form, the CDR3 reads TGTGCCAGCAGCTGGGGATATGAGCAGTTCTTC.

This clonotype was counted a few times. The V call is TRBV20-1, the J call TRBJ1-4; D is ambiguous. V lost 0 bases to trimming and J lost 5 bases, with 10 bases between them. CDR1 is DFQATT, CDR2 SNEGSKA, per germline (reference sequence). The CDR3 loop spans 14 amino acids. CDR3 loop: CSARDLRTNEKLFF. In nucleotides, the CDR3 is TGCAGTGCTAGAGATCTCAGAACCAATGAAAAACTGTTTTTT.

The CDR3 here is CASSGSRGSYEQYF. CDR3 nucleotides: TGTGCCAGCAGTGGGAGCCGGGGGTCCTACGAGCAGTACTTC. The chain is built from TRBV6-1 and TRBJ2-7, with TRBD2 as a possible D gene (6 bases). The length of the CDR3 is 14 residues. Germline assignment: CDR1 MNHNS and CDR2 SASEGT. The V and J ends lost 4 bases and 1 base respectively, with 11 bases between them.

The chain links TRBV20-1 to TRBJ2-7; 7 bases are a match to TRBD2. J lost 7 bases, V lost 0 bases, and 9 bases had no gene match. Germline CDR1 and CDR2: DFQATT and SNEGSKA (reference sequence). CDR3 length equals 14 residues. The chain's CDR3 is CSAREAGGSPEQYF. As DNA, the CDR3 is TGCAGTGCTAGAGAGGCCGGCGGGAGCCCTGAGCAGTACTTC.

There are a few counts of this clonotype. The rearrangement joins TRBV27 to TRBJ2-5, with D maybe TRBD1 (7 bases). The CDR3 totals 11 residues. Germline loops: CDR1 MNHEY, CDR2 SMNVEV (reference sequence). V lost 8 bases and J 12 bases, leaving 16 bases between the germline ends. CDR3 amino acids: CASGWTGGEYF. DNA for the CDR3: TGTGCCAGCGGCTGGACAGGAGGGGAGTACTTC.

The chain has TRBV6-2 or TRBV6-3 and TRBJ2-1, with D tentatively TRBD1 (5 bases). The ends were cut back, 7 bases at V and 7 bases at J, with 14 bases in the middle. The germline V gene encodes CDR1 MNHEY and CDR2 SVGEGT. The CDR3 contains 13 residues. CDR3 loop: CASIKGRDNEQFF. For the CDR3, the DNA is TGTGCCAGCATCAAGGGGCGCGATAATGAGCAGTTCTTC.

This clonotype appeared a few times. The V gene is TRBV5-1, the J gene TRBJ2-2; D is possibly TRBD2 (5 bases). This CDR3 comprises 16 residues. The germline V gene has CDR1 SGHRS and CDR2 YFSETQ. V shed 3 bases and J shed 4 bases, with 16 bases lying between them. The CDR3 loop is CASSSSGVPGTGELFF. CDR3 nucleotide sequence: TGCGCCAGCAGCTCCAGCGGAGTCCCAGGCACCGGGGAGCTGTTTTTT.

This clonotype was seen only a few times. The CDR3 is CASSRPTSGRRVDTQYF. Here the CDR3 DNA reads TGTGCCAGCAGCCGCCCAACTAGCGGGAGACGAGTAGATACGCAGTATTTT. The chain uses TRBV3-1 and TRBJ2-3; 11 bases line up with TRBD2. The germline V gene has CDR1 LGHDT and CDR2 YNNKEL (reference sequence). J gave up 5 bases and V 4 bases, and 11 bases lay outside the gene matches. The CDR3 runs 17 residues.

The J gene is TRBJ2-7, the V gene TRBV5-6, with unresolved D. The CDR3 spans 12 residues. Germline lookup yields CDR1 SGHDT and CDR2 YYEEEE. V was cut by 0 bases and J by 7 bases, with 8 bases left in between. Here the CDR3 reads CASSLAVQEQYF. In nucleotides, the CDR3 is TGTGCCAGCAGCTTGGCCGTGCAGGAGCAGTACTTC.